This TCR beta chain was identified in a study of T cells in Graves' hyperthyroidism and ophthalmopathy. Trimming shortened V by 0 bases and J by 6 bases, and 3 bases separated the two germline ends. The CDR3 sequence is 12 residues long. CDR1 is SGDLS, CDR2 YYNGEE, per germline. Turning to this clonotype: Its specificity is unknown. This may come from a read error, since a much larger clone is one base off.

Study-level findings and limits: The blood repertoire included most of the expanded thyroid clonotypes above 0.001.

RNA transcripts provided the source from which TCR beta CDR3 regions were amplified. Initially, a first-round RT-PCR of the TCR CDR3 employed the HTBI primer set. TCRdb fed the multiplex PCR reads into MiXCR, producing one record per CDR3 protein. Among more than 650,000 distinct CDR3 sequences listed, about 14% were seen once. The TCR was taken from a woman aged 18 to 35 with Graves' hyperthyroidism. Sequencing used blood. This chain links TRBV9 with TRBJ2-2; no definite D call. CDR3 nucleotides: TGTGCCAGCAGCGTAGTATCCGGGGAGCTGTTTTTT. Encoded protein: CASSVVSGELFF.